The 26 T cell receptor beta chains presented below share a single source sample, sequenced in a study of response to subunit inactivated influenza vaccine. TCRdb passed the RT-PCR reads through MiXCR, listing each CDR3 protein once. The sample has more than 450,000 distinct CDR3 sequences, approximately 7.7% seen once; the top ten hold over 10%. Sequencing used PBMCs from blood, obtained less than 25 months after vaccination. These receptors all stem from a man in his fifties or sixties who received an inactivated influenza vaccine.

This clonotype was picked up many times. The chain links TRBV20-1 to TRBJ1-1, with unresolved D. The germline V and J ends were trimmed by 2 bases and 3 bases, with 7 bases remaining between them. Germline loops: CDR1 DFQATT, CDR2 SNEGSKA (reference sequence). The CDR3 runs to 12 residues. Here the CDR3 reads CSARLGYTEAFF. For the CDR3, the DNA is TGCAGTGCTAGATTAGGGTACACTGAAGCTTTCTTT.

This clonotype was detected many times. In DNA form, the CDR3 reads TGTGCCAGCAGAAGACTAGCGGGACAAGAGACCCAGTACTTC. This codes for CASRRLAGQETQYF. The rearrangement uses TRBV6-2 or TRBV6-3 and TRBJ2-5; 11 bases agree with TRBD2. Germline V CDR1 and CDR2: MNHEY, SVGEGT. V gave up 6 bases and J gave up 2 bases; unmatched junction bases: 2. This CDR3 comprises 14 residues.

In its sample, this clonotype was seen many times. V and J are TRBV15 and TRBJ2-3; D is undetermined. Germline V gives CDR1 LNHNV, CDR2 YYDKDF (reference sequence). Trimming took off 4 bases at V and 5 bases at J, with 7 bases between the two ends. This CDR3 region has 12 residues. CDR3: CATSNRLDTQYF. As DNA, the CDR3 is TGTGCCACCAGCAACCGCCTAGATACGCAGTATTTT.

This clonotype has ten or more counts. The chain combines TRBV10-2 with TRBJ2-2, with D possibly being TRBD1 or TRBD2 (5 bases each). V lost 3 bases to trimming and J lost 5 bases, with 10 bases between them. The germline V gene encodes CDR1 WSHSY and CDR2 SAAADI. The CDR3 contains 14 residues. The CDR3 is CASSDRGATGELFF. As DNA, the CDR3 is TGCGCCAGCAGTGATAGAGGGGCGACCGGGGAGCTGTTTTTT.

The chain links TRBV7-2 to TRBJ1-4; 9 nucleotides line up with TRBD1. Germline trimming cut 4 bases from V and 8 bases from J; bases unmatched to any gene: 5. Germline V gives CDR1 SGHTA, CDR2 FQGNSA. CDR3 length: 14 amino acids. The CDR3, as DNA: TGTGCCAGCAGCTCCAGGACAGGGGACGAAAAACTGTTTTTT. Translated, it gives CASSSRTGDEKLFF.

This clonotype was seen at least ten times. The J gene is TRBJ2-1, the V gene TRBV28, with 10 bases identical to TRBD2. The CDR3 is made up of 17 amino acids. Germline CDR1 MDHEN, CDR2 SYDVKM. V trimming: 6 bases; J trimming: 12 bases; junction bases outside the gene matches: 20. In nucleotides, the CDR3 is TGTGCCAGCAGCCATCCGGGTAGGACTAGCGGAAAGGGTTTGCAGTTCTTC. This codes for CASSHPGRTSGKGLQFF.

In nucleotides, the CDR3 is TGTGCCAGCTCTAGCGCTCCCTACAATGAGCAGTTCTTC. Translation: CASSSAPYNEQFF. The chain joins TRBV10-3 to TRBJ2-1; D is perhaps TRBD2 (6 bases). From germline, CDR1 is ENHRY and CDR2 SYGVKD. Deletions cut 10 bases from V and 2 bases from J, with 12 bases between. The CDR3 covers 13 residues.

The CDR3 is CASSPTTSRADTQYF. The CDR3 coding sequence is TGCGCCAGCAGCCCGACGACTAGTCGCGCAGATACGCAGTATTTT. The V gene is TRBV5-1, the J gene TRBJ2-3, with D possibly TRBD2 on 6 matching bases. From germline, CDR1 is SGHRS and CDR2 YFSETQ. The V end lost 4 bases, the J end lost 4 bases, and 16 bases lay between the germline ends. CDR3 length equals 15 residues.

At least ten counts were recorded for this clonotype. The V call is TRBV4-2, the J call TRBJ1-2; TRBD1 might be the D (6 bases). This CDR3 contains 17 residues. Germline-derived CDR1 and CDR2 are LGHNA and YNFKEQ. V was clipped by 3 bases and J by 2 bases, with 19 bases between them. The CDR3, as DNA: TGTGCCAGCAGCCACAGCTCTATAGGAGGGGGGAACTATGGCTACACCTTC. This translates into CASSHSSIGGGNYGYTF.

The V call is TRBV5-1, the J call TRBJ1-6; TRBD1 matches 7 bases. From germline, CDR1 is SGHRS and CDR2 YFSETQ. This CDR3 region has 15 residues. Trimming removed 5 bases from V and 6 bases from J; junction bases left unmatched: 8. CDR3 sequence: CASRLGTALNSPLHF. CDR3 DNA sequence: TGCGCCAGCAGACTCGGGACAGCTCTTAATTCACCCCTCCACTTT.

This rearrangement joins TRBV5-1 to TRBJ2-7; 11 bases align to TRBD2. Trimming cost V 3 bases and J 0 bases; bases outside gene matches: 11. The CDR3 contains 18 residues. Germline values: CDR1 SGHRS, CDR2 YFSETQ. The CDR3 DNA is TGCGCCAGCAGCTGGGGACTAGCGGATTTCTCCTTCTCCTACGAGCAGTACTTC. Amino acid sequence: CASSWGLADFSFSYEQYF. The whole variable domain, filled in from reference TRBV5-1 and TRBJ2-7, reads KAGVTQTPRYLIKTRGQQVTLSCSPISGHRSVSWYQQTPGQGLQFLFEYFSETQRNKGNFPGRFSGRQFSNSRSEMNVSTLELGDSALYLCASSWGLADFSFSYEQYFGPGTRLTVT.

In this sample, this clonotype turned up a few times. V usage is TRBV4-3 and J usage is TRBJ1-5; D gene uncertain. Germline assignment: CDR1 LGHNA and CDR2 YSLEER. The V gene lost 3 bases and the J gene lost 0 bases, with 9 bases spanning the gap. The CDR3 spans 15 residues. As DNA, the CDR3 is TGCGCCAGCAGCCAGGGAAGATATAGCAATCAGCCCCAGCATTTT. This gives the protein CASSQGRYSNQPQHF.

The rearrangement uses TRBV20-1 and TRBJ2-7; TRBD2 aligns across 13 bases. J lost 3 bases, V lost 5 bases, and 4 bases had no gene match. The CDR3 has 14 amino acids. Germline CDR1 is DFQATT and CDR2 is SNEGSKA (reference sequence). The CDR3 is CSAAGTSGNYEQYF. The CDR3 DNA reads as TGCAGTGCTGCTGGGACTAGCGGGAACTACGAGCAGTACTTC.

With regard to this clonotype: Mismatch with germline at one junction end may stem from a read error. The chain carries TRBV7-2 and TRBJ2-3; the D gene is possibly TRBD1 (6 bases). Germline V CDR1 and CDR2: SGHTA, FQGNSA. There are 13 residues in the CDR3. The CDR3 bases are TGTGCCAGCAGCTCAATGGGGGCAGATACGCGGTATTTT. This codes for CASSSMGADTRYF.

The rearrangement links TRBV20-1 to TRBJ2-3; 8 bases match TRBD2. This CDR3 spans 16 amino acids. The junction had 17 bases not matched to a gene; V was cut back by 3 bases and J by 9 bases. Germline V gene data show CDR1 as DFQATT and CDR2 as SNEGSKA (reference sequence). The DNA for the CDR3 is TGCAGTGCTAGTATCTCGACTAGCGCCCCACTGGGGACGCAGTATTTT. This sequence encodes CSASISTSAPLGTQYF.

This clonotype was seen at least ten times. V is TRBV6-1 and J is TRBJ2-1; 9 nucleotides match TRBD1. Germline CDR1 MNHNS, CDR2 SASEGT. The ends lost 4 bases at V and 6 bases at J; junction bases unmatched: 16. The CDR3 spans 18 residues. The CDR3 region has the DNA TGTGCCAGCAGTGCCGGGGACAGGGAGCATGGATTTGGCAATGAGCAGTTCTTC. It yields the protein CASSAGDREHGFGNEQFF.

This chain connects TRBV11-2 to TRBJ2-2; TRBD1 is a possible D gene (6 bases). Germline loops: CDR1 SGHAT, CDR2 FQNNGV. Trimming took 4 bases from V and 6 from J, leaving 12 bases between them. The CDR3 has 14 residues. The CDR3 bases are TGTGCCAGCAGCTCCCTCAGGGGTCCCGGGGAGCTGTTTTTT. Its translation is CASSSLRGPGELFF.

The gene calls are TRBV12-3 or TRBV12-4 and TRBJ2-1; no clear D. This CDR3 comprises 10 residues. V lost 5 bases and J lost 8, with 4 bases in between. In nucleotides, the CDR3 is TGTGCCAGCAGTCGCGATGAGCAGTTCTTC. Its translation is CASSRDEQFF.

This clonotype has just a few counts. The chain has TRBV30 and TRBJ2-3; maybe TRBD2 (5 bases). Germline V gene lookup returns CDR1 GTSNPN and CDR2 SVGIG (reference sequence). Trimming cost V 5 bases and J 4 bases, with 13 bases left between them. CDR3 length: 13 residues. CDR3 protein: CAWEGVLADTQYF. The DNA for the CDR3 is TGTGCCTGGGAGGGAGTATTGGCAGATACGCAGTATTTT.

The chain combines TRBV11-2 with TRBJ2-1; 10 bases line up with TRBD2. Losses at the gene ends were 8 bases for V and 9 bases for J; bases not matched to a gene: 16. Germline CDR1 and CDR2: SGHAT and FQNNGV. CDR3 length: 16 residues. The DNA for the CDR3 is TGTGCCAGCGCCCGGGATAGCGGGAGGAGGAGCGGTGAGCAGTTCTTC. Protein: CASARDSGRRSGEQFF.

This clonotype was seen repeatedly, ten times or more. V gene TRBV4-2 combines with J gene TRBJ1-3, with 8 positions matching TRBD1. This CDR3 is 16 amino acids long. Germline V gene data show CDR1 as LGHNA and CDR2 as YNFKEQ. Losses at the gene ends were 6 bases for V and 0 bases for J; bases not matched to a gene: 7. The chain's CDR3 is CASRSGGQASGNTIYF. The CDR3 region has the DNA TGTGCCAGCAGGTCCGGGGGACAGGCCTCTGGAAACACCATATATTTT.

The gene calls are TRBV7-9 and TRBJ2-3; 9 bases are shared with TRBD1. CDR1 is SEHNR and CDR2 is FQNEAQ in the germline V gene (reference sequence). The length of the CDR3 is 16 residues. V shed 3 bases and J 0 bases; nucleotides not matched to a gene: 4. CDR3 residues: CASSLGDRESTDTQYF. In nucleotides, the CDR3 is TGTGCCAGCAGCTTGGGGGACAGGGAGAGCACAGATACGCAGTATTTT. The variable domain in full, with the rest retrieved from reference TRBV7-9 and TRBJ2-3, is DTGVSQNPRHKITKRGQNVTFRCDPISEHNRLYWYRQTLGQGPEFLTYFQNEAQLEKSRLLSDRFSAERPKGSFSTLEIQRTEQGDSAMYLCASSLGDRESTDTQYFGPGTRLTVL.

Only a few counts were recorded for this clonotype. The chain joins TRBV20-1 to TRBJ1-1; possible D gene TRBD1, 5 bases. CDR3 length equals 13 residues. CDR1 and CDR2 (germline): DFQATT, SNEGSKA (reference sequence). Trimming removed 3 bases from V and 4 bases from J, with 12 bases in between. This CDR3 reads CSASIRQLTEAFF. The CDR3 coding sequence is TGCAGTGCTAGTATCCGACAGCTCACTGAAGCTTTCTTT.

This clonotype was seen many times. The chain employs TRBV18 and TRBJ2-3; D gene ambiguous. V dropped 5 bases and J dropped 2 bases, with 8 bases sitting between them. This CDR3 is 13 amino acids long. Germline V gene sequence: CDR1 KGHSH, CDR2 LQKENI. The CDR3 DNA is TGTGCCAGCTCATGGGCCGCCACAGATACGCAGTATTTT. This translates into CASSWAATDTQYF.

The table lists this clonotype with a few counts. The V call is TRBV20-1, the J call TRBJ1-3; 8 bases fit TRBD1. The V segment lost 3 bases and the J segment 5 bases; nucleotides outside the gene matches: 12. The germline CDR1 and CDR2 sequences are DFQATT and SNEGSKA (reference sequence). This CDR3 has 16 residues. The CDR3 DNA follows: TGCAGTGCTAGGCCCCTGAGGGGACAGGACAGAAACACCATATATTTT. Translating gives CSARPLRGQDRNTIYF.

This clonotype was detected many times. This chain links TRBV6-1 with TRBJ2-5; either TRBD1 or TRBD2 may supply D (7 bases each). Between the trimmed V and J ends, which lost 5 bases and 2 bases, there was a span of 18 bases. Germline CDR1 is MNHNS and CDR2 is SASEGT. The CDR3 loop spans 16 amino acids. Here the CDR3 DNA reads TGTGCCAGCAGTCGCCTACAGGGGAGGGGGCAAGAGACCCAGTACTTC. Translating it yields CASSRLQGRGQETQYF.